This record covers a single T cell receptor (beta chain). No antigen is known for it. These data originate in a study of T cell repertoires in cytomegalovirus infection. Study in general: CMV epitopes that were recently identified and HLA-C-restricted were used alongside well-studied HLA-B-restricted ones. Regarding the study as a whole: What dominated the ex vivo response were HLA-C-restricted CMV-specific TCR beta clonotypes.

MiXCR, applied by TCRdb to the reads, yields one record per CDR3 protein. The data show 100,000 or so distinct CDR3 sequences, around 45% seen once. V gave up 0 bases and J gave up 7 bases, with 12 bases separating them. This CDR3 has 15 amino acids. The TCR originated in a human donor in good health (CMV status not recorded). Some clones in this sample may be carry-over from other donors' samples. The chain joins TRBV12-3 or TRBV12-4 to TRBJ2-2; a weak D match, TRBD1 (6 bases). The sequences come from CD8+ T cells from cultured PBMCs, collected from culture after CMV antigen stimulation. The CDR3 nucleotides are TGTGCCAGCAGTTTAGCAACAGGGAATGTCGGGGAGCTGTTTTTT. It translates to CASSLATGNVGELFF.